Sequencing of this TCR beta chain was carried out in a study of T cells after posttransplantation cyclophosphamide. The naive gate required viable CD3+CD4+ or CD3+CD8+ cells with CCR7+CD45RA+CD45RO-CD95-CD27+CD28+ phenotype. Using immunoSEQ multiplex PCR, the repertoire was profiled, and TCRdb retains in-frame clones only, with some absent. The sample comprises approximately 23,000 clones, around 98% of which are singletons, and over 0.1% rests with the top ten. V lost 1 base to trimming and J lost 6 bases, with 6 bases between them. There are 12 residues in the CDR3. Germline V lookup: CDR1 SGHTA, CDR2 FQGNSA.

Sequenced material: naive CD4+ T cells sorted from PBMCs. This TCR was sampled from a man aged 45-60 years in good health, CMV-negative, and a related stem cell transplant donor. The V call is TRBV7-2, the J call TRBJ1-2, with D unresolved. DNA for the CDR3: TGTGCCAGCAGCTTAGTTCAGGATGGCTACACCTTC. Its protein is CASSLVQDGYTF.